This paragraph covers one TCR beta chain sequence. As the CDR3 is not closed by the conserved phenylalanine or tryptophan, this likely results from a read error. It was from roughly 20-30 mg of unsorted bulk tissue that RNA and DNA were co-extracted. The data originate from a study of tumor-infiltrating lymphocytes in primary liver carcinoma. The CDR3 totals 12 residues. The germline V gene encodes CDR1 SQVTM and CDR2 ANQGSEA. The V end was cut by 8 bases, the J end by 4 bases, with 14 bases between. Using a constant-region primer together with ProtoScript II reverse transcriptase, TCR beta cDNA was made from 500 to 650 ng of total RNA. ARM-PCR, slightly modified, supplied the TCR beta libraries through three nested multiplex PCR rounds. TRBV1-TRBV30 forward primers paired with a C-beta reverse primer were used in the first two PCR rounds, which ran approximately 10 cycles each. From the multiplex PCR reads, TCRdb called clonotypes with MiXCR, one entry per CDR3 protein. The sample lists roughly 200,000 distinct CDR3 sequences, around four fifths occurring once.

Material: tumor tissue from primary liver carcinoma. The sequence came from a man aged 35 to 55 with primary liver carcinoma and hepatitis B virus infection. The chain has TRBV29-1 and TRBJ2-5, with D perhaps matching TRBD1 (6 bases). The CDR3 DNA reads as TGCAGCTTGTGGGACATGGGAGAGACCCAGTACCTC. It translates to CSLWDMGETQYL.